These 20 T cell receptor beta chains were sequenced from one sample in a study of beta chain features in type 1 diabetes. Every bit of the isolated RNA underwent reverse transcription, so sequencing read expressed TCRB transcripts. The method was immunoSEQ multiplex PCR; TCRdb's version includes in-frame clones alone and lacks a portion of them. Of hundreds of thousands of clones in the sample, 10% to 15% were seen once. The specimen was naive CD4+ T cells from blood. All receptors derive from a man aged 18 to 29 in good health.

This clone has more than one count but fewer than ten. V usage is TRBV13 and J usage is TRBJ1-1; 7 positions match TRBD1. This CDR3 comprises 14 residues. The V segment lost 3 bases and the J segment 0 bases; nucleotides outside the gene matches: 1. Germline loops: CDR1 PRHDT, CDR2 FYEKMQ (reference sequence). DNA of the CDR3: TGTGCCAGCAGCTTCGACAGGGTGAACACTGAAGCTTTCTTT. The encoded protein is CASSFDRVNTEAFF.

Only a few counts were recorded for this clone. The rearrangement uses TRBV7-3 and TRBJ2-1, with TRBD1 identical over 9 bases. The CDR3 loop spans 13 amino acids. The V gene end was trimmed by 3 bases and the J gene end by 12 bases; junction bases not matched to a gene: 6. Looked up from germline, CDR1 is SGHTA and CDR2 is FQGTGA. The CDR3 sequence: CASSFTGGEGQFF. The CDR3 nucleotides read TGTGCCAGCAGCTTCACAGGGGGCGAAGGGCAGTTCTTC.

This clone was detected once. The chain carries TRBV5-4 and TRBJ2-1; tentative D call: TRBD1 (7 bases). This CDR3 is built from 14 residues. From germline, CDR1 is SGHNT and CDR2 YYREEE (reference sequence). The V and J ends lost 4 bases and 2 bases respectively, with 10 bases between them. The CDR3 coding sequence is TGTGCCAGCAGCGGGGGGACAGCCTACAATGAGCAGTTCTTC. It translates to CASSGGTAYNEQFF.

The chain joins TRBV27 to TRBJ1-5; TRBD1 might be the D (5 bases). Between the trimmed V and J ends, which lost 3 bases and 6 bases, there was a span of 12 bases. This CDR3 region has 14 residues. Germline CDR1 reads MNHEY; CDR2 reads SMNVEV (reference sequence). This chain's CDR3 is CASSFGGVSQPQHF. CDR3 sequence (DNA): TGTGCCAGCAGTTTCGGGGGGGTTAGTCAGCCCCAGCATTTT.

The sample holds a few counts of this clone. The gene calls are TRBV30 and TRBJ1-6, with 10 bases that match TRBD1. The CDR3 covers 15 residues. Germline assignment: CDR1 GTSNPN and CDR2 SVGIG (reference sequence). Losses at the gene ends were 0 bases for V and 8 bases for J; bases not matched to a gene: 4. The CDR3 reads CAWSVGGTGDSPLHF. The CDR3 DNA is TGTGCCTGGAGTGTAGGCGGGACAGGGGATTCACCCCTCCACTTT.

This clone was picked up a small number of times. The genes are TRBV28 and TRBJ1-6; a weak D match, TRBD1 (6 bases). The V end was cut by 3 bases, the J end by 4 bases, with 13 bases between. The length of the CDR3 is 16 residues. The germline V gene encodes CDR1 MDHEN and CDR2 SYDVKM. DNA of the CDR3: TGTGCCAGCAGTTTCTCCAGGGGAAGGTATAATTCACCCCTCCACTTT. Protein product: CASSFSRGRYNSPLHF.

The chain employs TRBV7-2 and TRBJ2-7, with 11 nucleotides matching TRBD1. Trimming removed 5 bases from V and 4 bases from J; junction bases left unmatched: 7. The CDR3 contains 15 residues. Germline V lookup: CDR1 SGHTA, CDR2 FQGNSA. DNA of the CDR3: TGTGCCAGCAGCACCCGGACAGGGGGCGGATACGAGCAGTACTTC. Translation: CASSTRTGGGYEQYF.

This clone has more than one count but fewer than ten. The CDR3 nucleotides are TGTGCCAGCAGAGACCCAAGGGGTAATGAAAAACTGTTTTTT. This sequence encodes CASRDPRGNEKLFF. The J gene is TRBJ1-4, the V gene TRBV27, with TRBD1 as a possible D gene (5 bases). This CDR3 is 14 amino acids long. Trimming shortened V by 6 bases and J by 4 bases, and 12 bases separated the two germline ends. Germline CDR1 MNHEY, CDR2 SMNVEV (reference sequence).

The V gene is TRBV2, the J gene TRBJ1-4; weak D call: TRBD1 (6 bases). This CDR3 has 12 residues. V lost 10 bases to trimming and J lost 7 bases, with 13 bases between them. CDR1 is SNHLY and CDR2 is FYNNEI in the germline V gene. DNA of the CDR3: TGTGCCACGCAAGGGGGTAGTGAAAAACTGTTTTTT. Protein product: CATQGGSEKLFF. Full variable domain (remainder filled in from reference TRBV2 and TRBJ1-4): EPEVTQTPSHQVTQMGQEVILRCVPISNHLYFYWYRQILGQKVEFLVSFYNNEISEKSEIFDDQFSVERPDGSNFTLKIRSTKLEDSAMYFCATQGGSEKLFFGSGTQLSVL.

This clone was picked up a small number of times. The rearrangement links TRBV9 to TRBJ2-1; 10 bases match TRBD1. CDR3 length: 16 amino acids. CDR1 is SGDLS, CDR2 YYNGEE, per germline. The J segment lost 4 bases and the V segment lost 0 bases, leaving 4 bases of the junction unmatched. CDR3 sequence: CASSVALGQGYNEQFF. The CDR3 region has the DNA TGTGCCAGCAGCGTAGCTCTGGGACAGGGGTACAATGAGCAGTTCTTC.

The chain is built from TRBV6-1 and TRBJ2-5, with D uncertain. V was trimmed by 6 bases and J by 2 bases, leaving 10 bases between them. The V gene's germline CDR1 is MNHNS and CDR2 SASEGT. The CDR3 has 13 residues. CDR3 nucleotides: TGTGCCAGCAGCTTACAACAGCAAGAGACCCAGTACTTC. Translating it yields CASSLQQQETQYF.

The genes are TRBV6-4 and TRBJ2-2; maybe TRBD2 (6 bases). The V gene's germline CDR1 is MRHNA and CDR2 SNTAGT. V lost 6 bases and J 5 bases, leaving 10 bases between the germline ends. The CDR3 spans 13 residues. CDR3 sequence (DNA): TGTGCCAGCAGCATAGGAGGGACCGGGGAGCTGTTTTTT. Translation gives CASSIGGTGELFF.

The V and J genes are TRBV4-1 and TRBJ1-6; D gene unclear. V lost 0 bases and J 19 bases, leaving 13 bases between the germline ends. In germline, CDR1 is MGHRA, CDR2 YSYEKL. The CDR3 covers 12 residues. CDR3 DNA sequence: TGCGCCAGCAGCCAAGAGGGCGGGAGCTGTCACTTT. It codes for CASSQEGGSCHF.

The CDR3 sequence: CASRWRPNTGELFF. The DNA of the CDR3 is TGTGCCAGCAGGTGGAGACCGAACACCGGGGAGCTGTTTTTT. This chain links TRBV6-5 with TRBJ2-2; D not resolved. The CDR3 contains 14 residues. Trimming cost V 6 bases and J 0 bases, with 8 bases left between them. Germline values: CDR1 MNHEY, CDR2 SVGAGI.

The V and J genes are TRBV20-1 and TRBJ2-7; D might be TRBD2 (5 bases). Trimming cost V 6 bases and J 5 bases, with 11 bases left between them. Germline assignment: CDR1 DFQATT and CDR2 SNEGSKA (reference sequence). This CDR3 contains 11 residues. CDR3 DNA sequence: TGCAGTGCCGGGAAGGGCGACGAGCAGTACTTC. It specifies CSAGKGDEQYF.

The genes are TRBV6-5 and TRBJ1-1; a possible D gene is TRBD1 (6 bases). This CDR3 spans 14 amino acids. V lost 6 bases, J lost 4 bases, and 15 bases lay in between. Germline CDR1 is MNHEY and CDR2 is SVGAGI. For the CDR3, the DNA is TGTGCCAGCAGCGGGAAAGCCAGGGGCACTGAAGCTTTCTTT. Translating gives CASSGKARGTEAFF.

This clone was seen a few times. The chain couples TRBV5-1 to TRBJ1-5; TRBD1 matches 7 bases. The CDR3 runs to 15 residues. Germline values: CDR1 SGHRS, CDR2 YFSETQ. V dropped 4 bases and J dropped 0; count of bases not matched to a gene: 4. The CDR3 DNA follows: TGCGCCAGCAGCCCGGGACAGCATAGCAATCAGCCCCAGCATTTT. It specifies CASSPGQHSNQPQHF.

The chain combines TRBV7-2 with TRBJ2-7, with D uncertain. V dropped 1 base and J dropped 7 bases, with 8 bases sitting between them. This CDR3 spans 12 amino acids. Germline V gives CDR1 SGHTA, CDR2 FQGNSA. In DNA, the CDR3 is TGTGCCAGCAGCTTAGACCCCGGGGAGCAGTACTTC. This encodes CASSLDPGEQYF.

This clone was counted only a few times. Written as DNA, the CDR3 is TGTGCCAGCAGCTTGAGGAATTCACCCCTCCACTTT. Translation: CASSLRNSPLHF. V is TRBV7-2 and J is TRBJ1-6; D gene ambiguous. CDR1 SGHTA and CDR2 FQGNSA come from the germline V gene. The germline V and J ends were trimmed by 3 bases and 7 bases, with 4 bases remaining between them. The CDR3 contains 12 residues. Full variable domain (remainder filled in from reference TRBV7-2 and TRBJ1-6): GAGVSQSPSNKVTEKGKDVELRCDPISGHTALYWYRQSLGQGLEFLIYFQGNSAPDKSGLPSDRFSAERTGGSVSTLTIQRTQQEDSAVYLCASSLRNSPLHFGNGTRLTVT.

The chain carries TRBV4-2 and TRBJ2-3, with 7 bases fitting TRBD2. Per the germline V gene, CDR1 is LGHNA and CDR2 is YNFKEQ. This CDR3 contains 15 residues. Losses at the gene ends were 4 bases for V and 2 bases for J; bases not matched to a gene: 6. This CDR3 is CASSPPAGNTDTQYF. The CDR3 bases are TGTGCCAGCAGCCCTCCAGCGGGGAACACAGATACGCAGTATTTT.